The entry below describes one T cell receptor beta chain. Its antigen is undetermined. The sample originates from a study of T-cell memory formation after mild COVID-19. Findings and caveats of the study: In second-wave clones peaking day 37, SARS-CoV-2 specificity remained unconfirmed.

Using its own MiXCR run on the 5' RACE reads, TCRdb lists one record per CDR3 protein. Of approximately 65,000 distinct CDR3 sequences in the sample, about a tenth were seen once. In germline, CDR1 is DFQATT, CDR2 SNEGSKA (reference sequence). Trimming took 0 bases from V and 2 from J, leaving 11 bases between them. The CDR3 is made up of 16 amino acids. Sequencing was performed on PBMCs or a T cell subset sorted from them (not recorded which). The chain couples TRBV20-1 to TRBJ1-6; perhaps TRBD1 as D (5 bases). The clonotype was recovered from a man aged 18 to 30 who had mild COVID-19 (a few samples of this study predate the infection). Cell type and time point are not known. DNA for the CDR3: TGCAGTGCTAGAGATGGGGCCAGGGCCTATAATTCACCCCTCCACTTT. The encoded protein is CSARDGARAYNSPLHF.